This entry lists 18 T cell receptor beta chains sequenced from one sample in a study of blood T cell repertoires in COVID-19. Only in-frame clones appear in the TCRdb table, and some are missing; sequencing was by immunoSEQ multiplex PCR. The repertoire includes 60,000 to 75,000 clones, roughly 70% of them detected once, and 51% sits in the top ten. Sequencing was carried out using PBMCs or T cells enriched from blood (not recorded which). The receptors come from a woman aged 55-69 years who had been exposed to COVID-19.

The chain joins TRBV9 to TRBJ1-3; D ambiguous. The CDR3 spans 15 residues. Germline V gives CDR1 SGDLS, CDR2 YYNGEE. Trimming pared 4 bases from V and 7 bases from J, leaving 18 bases between. This CDR3 is CASSFDPRPGNTIYF. In DNA, the CDR3 is TGTGCCAGCAGCTTCGACCCCAGGCCGGGGAACACCATATATTTT.

V and J are TRBV5-1 and TRBJ2-2, with D unresolved. The CDR3 has 12 residues. The germline V gene has CDR1 SGHRS and CDR2 YFSETQ. Deletions cut 7 bases from V and 2 bases from J, with 6 bases between. The DNA for the CDR3 is TGCGCCAGCGGGCAAAACACCGGGGAGCTGTTTTTT. Amino acids: CASGQNTGELFF.

This chain links TRBV28 with TRBJ1-6; D gene unclear. V was cut by 1 base and J by 7 bases, with 11 bases left in between. The CDR3 covers 15 residues. From germline, CDR1 is MDHEN and CDR2 SYDVKM. The CDR3, as DNA: TGTGCCAGCAGTTTATCCGTTCCAGAAAATTCACCCCTCCACTTT. This codes for CASSLSVPENSPLHF.

CDR3 amino acids: CASKKTGRGGYNEQFF. CDR3 nucleotides: TGTGCCAGCAAAAAGACAGGCCGAGGGGGCTACAATGAGCAGTTCTTC. The chain has TRBV28 and TRBJ2-1; perhaps TRBD1 as D (6 bases). Trimming left V 7 bases short and J 3 bases short, with 19 bases between. Germline CDR1 reads MDHEN; CDR2 reads SYDVKM. CDR3 length: 16 residues. Filled out from reference TRBV28 and TRBJ2-1, the complete variable domain reads DVKVTQSSRYLVKRTGEKVFLECVQDMDHENMFWYRQDPGLGLRLIYFSYDVKMKEKGDIPEGYSVSREKKERFSLILESASTNQTSMYLCASKKTGRGGYNEQFFGPGTRLTVL.

V usage is TRBV9 and J usage is TRBJ2-3; D is possibly TRBD2 (6 bases). The ends were cut back, 0 bases at V and 1 base at J, with 12 bases in the middle. The CDR3 has 16 residues. Germline V gene lookup returns CDR1 SGDLS and CDR2 YYNGEE. The CDR3 here is CASSVAPGLRTDTQYF. CDR3 coding DNA: TGTGCCAGCAGCGTAGCCCCGGGACTCCGCACAGATACGCAGTATTTT.

This clone was counted between two and nine times. The chain carries TRBV7-3 and TRBJ2-1; 8 nucleotides align to TRBD2. Trimming cost V 4 bases and J 9 bases; bases outside gene matches: 5. Germline assignment: CDR1 SGHTA and CDR2 FQGTGA. The CDR3 extends over 13 amino acids. As DNA, the CDR3 is TGTGCCAGCAGCTCCGGACTAGCCACTGAGCAGTTCTTC. It codes for CASSSGLATEQFF.

The chain combines TRBV25-1 with TRBJ2-2; TRBD2 is a possible D gene (6 bases). Trimming stripped 7 bases from V and 6 bases from J, with 9 bases between. CDR3 length: 12 residues. Germline V gives CDR1 MGHDK, CDR2 SYGVNS. DNA of the CDR3: TGTGCCAGCATGTCGGGGGCCGGGGAGCTGTTTTTT. Its protein is CASMSGAGELFF.

This sequence joins TRBV19 and TRBJ1-5; 7 nucleotides align to TRBD1. Germline V lookup: CDR1 LNHDA, CDR2 SQIVND (reference sequence). The J segment lost 3 bases and the V segment lost 5 bases, leaving 10 bases of the junction unmatched. There are 16 residues in the CDR3. This CDR3 is CASSQTGLNYNQPQHF. As DNA, the CDR3 is TGTGCCAGTAGTCAGACAGGGCTGAATTACAATCAGCCCCAGCATTTT.

This clone was seen a few times. The chain recombines TRBV7-9 with TRBJ2-1; D is possibly TRBD2 (6 bases). V was pared by 8 bases and J by 3 bases, with 20 bases between. This CDR3 has 16 residues. CDR1 is SEHNR, CDR2 FQNEAQ, per germline (reference sequence). The CDR3 loop is CASRSGSGFHYNEQFF. The CDR3 bases are TGTGCCAGCCGATCGGGTAGCGGATTCCACTACAATGAGCAGTTCTTC.

The rearrangement links TRBV10-2 to TRBJ2-3; D is possibly TRBD2 (6 bases). The CDR3 is made up of 15 amino acids. CDR1 and CDR2 (germline): WSHSY, SAAADI. Trimming removed 6 bases at V and 0 bases at J, with 13 bases between. The CDR3 region has the DNA TGCGCCAGCAGAGATCTAGCGATAAGCACAGATACGCAGTATTTT. Protein: CASRDLAISTDTQYF.

This chain joins TRBV4-1 and TRBJ1-2; possible D gene TRBD1, 5 bases. The germline CDR1 and CDR2 sequences are MGHRA and YSYEKL. The CDR3 contains 16 residues. Trimming removed 1 base at V and 0 bases at J, with 12 bases between. CDR3: CASSQATARANYGYTF. DNA for the CDR3: TGCGCCAGCAGCCAAGCGACAGCCCGTGCTAACTATGGCTACACCTTC.

The DNA of the CDR3 is TGTGCCAGCAGCCAAACAGCTAACTATGGCTACACCTTC. Translated: CASSQTANYGYTF. This chain connects TRBV16 to TRBJ1-2; no firm D call. Per germline, CDR1 KGHSY and CDR2 FQNENV. The CDR3 covers 13 residues. With 2 bases removed from V and 0 bases from J, the gap between germline ends came to 4 bases.

The rearrangement joins TRBV4-3 to TRBJ1-6; TRBD1 might be the D (5 bases). Germline V gene sequence: CDR1 LGHNA, CDR2 YSLEER. The CDR3 totals 15 residues. The V end was cut by 0 bases, the J end by 7 bases, with 10 bases between. In DNA, the CDR3 is TGCGCCAGCAGCCAAGATGCCGGGGGAAATTCACCCCTCCACTTT. It translates to CASSQDAGGNSPLHF.

The CDR3: CASSQGAVERTGARYEQYF. The CDR3 DNA is TGTGCCAGCAGCCAAGGGGCTGTAGAGAGGACAGGCGCTCGCTACGAGCAGTACTTC. The chain carries TRBV3-1 (or the pseudogene TRBV3-2) and TRBJ2-7, with TRBD1 identical over 7 bases. From germline, CDR1 is LGHDT and CDR2 YNNKEL (reference sequence). V lost 1 base, J lost 3 bases, and 18 bases stayed unmatched. CDR3 length: 19 amino acids.

The rearrangement joins TRBV7-2 to TRBJ1-5; 9 positions match TRBD1. V dropped 7 bases and J dropped 2; count of bases not matched to a gene: 6. This CDR3 has 15 residues. Germline V gives CDR1 SGHTA, CDR2 FQGNSA. The CDR3 DNA is TGTGCCAGCACCCAACAGGGGGCGGGCAATCAGCCCCAGCATTTT. Translation gives CASTQQGAGNQPQHF.

The V gene is TRBV7-2, the J gene TRBJ1-6; TRBD1 aligns across 8 bases. The CDR3 is 15 residues long. Germline assignment: CDR1 SGHTA and CDR2 FQGNSA. V gave up 5 bases and J gave up 9 bases; unmatched junction bases: 9. CDR3 in DNA: TGTGCCAGCAGCCTCACAGGGGGATTGGGTTCACCCCTCCACTTT. Protein: CASSLTGGLGSPLHF.

This rearrangement joins TRBV6-5 to TRBJ1-1; D unclear. The V end was cut by 0 bases, the J end by 1 base, with 6 bases between. Germline V lookup: CDR1 MNHEY, CDR2 SVGAGI. CDR3 length equals 14 residues. CDR3 residues: CASSYSGRNTEAFF. The CDR3 nucleotides read TGTGCCAGCAGTTACTCGGGCAGGAACACTGAAGCTTTCTTT.

The J gene is TRBJ2-1, the V gene TRBV18; 11 bases match TRBD2. Looked up from germline, CDR1 is KGHSH and CDR2 is LQKENI. Trimming cost V 3 bases and J 4 bases; bases outside gene matches: 5. The CDR3 loop spans 16 amino acids. The CDR3 DNA reads as TGTGCCAGCTCACCCCCGACTAGCGGGATTTACAATGAGCAGTTCTTC. Protein product: CASSPPTSGIYNEQFF.